The 13 T cell receptor beta chains below all came from one sample that was sequenced in a study of cytomegalovirus exposure and HLA in healthy donors. Primers: 60 Vbeta forward and 13 Jbeta reverse. Sequencing used immunoSEQ multiplex PCR; TCRdb keeps in-frame clones, though not all of them. This sample has some 110,000 clones, with over 75% found just once. Sequencing used PBMCs. The receptors were sampled from a woman aged 35 to 49 in good health and CMV-seropositive.

The gene calls are TRBV28 and TRBJ1-5; TRBD1 aligns across 7 bases. The CDR3 consists of 16 residues. The germline CDR1 and CDR2 sequences are MDHEN and SYDVKM. Trimming at V came to 6 bases and at J to 3 bases, leaving 11 bases not matched to a gene. The CDR3 DNA reads as TGTGCCAGCAGAACCGCTCGACAGGGAGACAATCAGCCCCAGCATTTT. This sequence encodes CASRTARQGDNQPQHF.

This chain uses TRBV30 with TRBJ1-4, with 10 bases that match TRBD1. Germline V gives CDR1 GTSNPN, CDR2 SVGIG (reference sequence). The CDR3 extends over 16 amino acids. Trimming removed 8 bases from V and 7 bases from J; junction bases left unmatched: 16. As DNA, the CDR3 is TGTGCCAGCGGACCGGGACAGGGGCCTCGTATTGAAAAACTGTTTTTT. It yields the protein CASGPGQGPRIEKLFF.

The chain has TRBV6-5 and TRBJ2-7, with TRBD1 matching over 9 bases. This CDR3 is 12 amino acids long. Germline V gene lookup returns CDR1 MNHEY and CDR2 SVGAGI. J lost 5 bases, V lost 6 bases, and 2 bases had no gene match. For the CDR3, the DNA is TGTGCCAGCAGCCGGGACAGGGACGAGCAGTACTTC. It codes for CASSRDRDEQYF.

Only one count was recorded for this clone. The rearrangement uses TRBV5-1 and TRBJ2-4; D gene uncertain. Trimming removed 0 bases at V and 9 bases at J, with 13 bases between. The CDR3 covers 14 residues. The V gene's germline CDR1 is SGHRS and CDR2 YFSETQ. CDR3 sequence (DNA): TGCGCCAGCAGCTTGGGCGGAATGAGAGGCATTCAGTACTTC. This sequence encodes CASSLGGMRGIQYF.

This sequence joins TRBV4-2 and TRBJ1-4, with a weak D call TRBD1 (5 bases). The CDR3 runs 16 residues. V lost 4 bases and J 3 bases, leaving 15 bases between the germline ends. Germline lookup yields CDR1 LGHNA and CDR2 YNFKEQ. The CDR3 bases are TGTGCCAGCAGCCCAAACCCGACAGCCGCTAATGAAAAACTGTTTTTT. The encoded protein is CASSPNPTAANEKLFF.

The chain recombines TRBV5-1 with TRBJ1-5; TRBD1 aligns across 7 bases. J was trimmed by 3 bases and V by 0 bases; bases with no gene match: 3. Germline-derived CDR1 and CDR2 are SGHRS and YFSETQ. The CDR3 sequence is 15 residues long. The CDR3, as DNA: TGCGCCAGCAGCTTGGGGGGGACAGTCAATCAGCCCCAGCATTTT. Its translation: CASSLGGTVNQPQHF.

V usage is TRBV5-4 and J usage is TRBJ2-7; 8 nucleotides align to TRBD1. CDR3 size: 15 residues. Germline V CDR1 and CDR2: SGHNT, YYREEE (reference sequence). V was clipped by 4 bases and J by 2 bases; unmatched bases: 8. The CDR3 DNA is TGTGCCAGCAGCCCCGGACAGGGAGAGACCTACGAGCAGTACTTC. This gives the protein CASSPGQGETYEQYF. The full variable domain, with the rest looked up from reference TRBV5-4 and TRBJ2-7, is ETGVTQSPTHLIKTRGQQVTLRCSSQSGHNTVSWYQQALGQGPQFIFQYYREEENGRGNFPPRFSGLQFPNYSSELNVNALELDDSALYLCASSPGQGETYEQYFGPGTRLTVT.

The chain couples TRBV12-5 to TRBJ2-7, with 8 bases matching TRBD2. The germline V gene encodes CDR1 LGHNT and CDR2 FRNRAP. The CDR3 length is 15 residues. The junction had 14 bases not matched to a gene; V was cut back by 7 bases and J by 6 bases. CDR3 sequence: CASASGRGGRSEQYF. The CDR3 DNA is TGTGCTAGTGCCTCCGGGAGGGGTGGCCGAAGCGAGCAGTACTTC. Filled out from reference TRBV12-5 and TRBJ2-7, the complete variable domain reads DARVTQTPRHKVTEMGQEVTMRCQPILGHNTVFWYRQTMMQGLELLAYFRNRAPLDDSGMPKDRFSAEMPDATLATLKIQPSEPRDSAVYFCASASGRGGRSEQYFGPGTRLTVT.

The chain's CDR3 is CSVARAKDYGYTF. CDR3 nucleotides: TGCAGCGTTGCCAGGGCAAAGGACTATGGCTACACCTTC. The chain links TRBV29-1 to TRBJ1-2; D might be TRBD1 (5 bases). V was trimmed by 4 bases and J by 3 bases, leaving 12 bases between them. The CDR3 runs 13 residues. Germline V gives CDR1 SQVTM, CDR2 ANQGSEA.

This chain uses TRBV28 with TRBJ2-3, with 12 bases that match TRBD2. Germline trimming cut 4 bases from V and 4 bases from J; bases unmatched to any gene: 3. The V gene's germline CDR1 is MDHEN and CDR2 SYDVKM. The CDR3 has 15 residues. In DNA, the CDR3 is TGTGCCAGCAGTTCTAGCGGGAGGGCCCCAGATACGCAGTATTTT. It yields the protein CASSSSGRAPDTQYF.

The J gene is TRBJ2-7, the V gene TRBV5-1; 12 bases align to TRBD1. The CDR3 is made up of 14 amino acids. The V gene's germline CDR1 is SGHRS and CDR2 YFSETQ. V dropped 4 bases and J dropped 6; count of bases not matched to a gene: 5. CDR3 sequence reads: CASSPGQGAGEQYF. CDR3 in DNA: TGCGCCAGCAGCCCGGGACAGGGGGCTGGCGAGCAGTACTTC.

This clone has only a few counts. This rearrangement joins TRBV2 to TRBJ2-7; the match to TRBD1 covers 8 bases. This CDR3 has 15 residues. The J segment lost 2 bases and the V segment lost 5 bases, leaving 8 bases of the junction unmatched. Germline CDR1 reads SNHLY; CDR2 reads FYNNEI. In DNA, the CDR3 is TGTGCCAGCAGTCCCCGACAGGGGAAGACCTACGAGCAGTACTTC. It encodes CASSPRQGKTYEQYF.

This chain joins TRBV5-1 and TRBJ2-7; 8 nucleotides line up with TRBD2. Trimming took 0 bases from V and 0 from J; bases not matched to a gene: 8. Germline V gives CDR1 SGHRS, CDR2 YFSETQ. The CDR3 consists of 17 residues. CDR3 amino acids: CASSLASGGPSSYEQYF. Here the CDR3 DNA reads TGCGCCAGCAGCTTGGCCTCGGGGGGGCCCAGCTCCTACGAGCAGTACTTC.